This T cell receptor (beta chain) was recorded in a study of T cell repertoires in cytomegalovirus infection. Study background: Shared public TCR beta signatures pointed to both CMV infection and a matching HLA type.

TCRdb re-derived calls from the reads in MiXCR, one entry per CDR3 protein. The profile shows a few hundred thousand distinct CDR3 sequences, roughly 43% of them singletons. With respect to this clonotype: Its antigen remains unknown.

The germline gives CDR1 LNHDA, CDR2 SQIVND (reference sequence). The CDR3 has 12 residues. J gave up 3 bases and V 9 bases, and 4 bases lay outside the gene matches. The chain has TRBV19 and TRBJ1-1; 7 nucleotides match TRBD1. The source material was cultured PBMCs, sampled from culture after CMV antigen stimulation. The source is a human donor in good health (CMV status not recorded). Some clones in this sample may be carry-over from other donors' samples. The CDR3 loop reads CASATGYTEAFF. The CDR3 DNA is TGTGCCAGCGCGACAGGGTACACTGAAGCTTTCTTT. The entire variable domain, with the rest obtained from reference TRBV19 and TRBJ1-1, is as follows: DGGITQSPKYLFRKEGQNVTLSCEQNLNHDAMYWYRQDPGQGLRLIYYSQIVNDFQKGDIAEGYSVSREKKESFPLTVTSAQKNPTAFYLCASATGYTEAFFGQGTRLTVV.